This is a list of T cell receptor beta chains from one sample in a study of T cell changes during pregnancy in multiple sclerosis. TCRdb's copy holds only in-frame clones and misses some; the assay was immunoSEQ multiplex PCR. The sample has approximately 100,000 clones; around 92% are singletons. This sample comprised peripheral blood, obtained before pregnancy. The receptors shown here come from a female donor with multiple sclerosis, enrolled in a pregnancy study. Each CDR3 is given with its conserved first and last residue. A D gene is named only where the DNA matches it firmly. Clone size is given for some rows only: seen once, a few or many times, or a class if the clone is expanded.

J gene,D gene,clone size,V gene,CDR3 protein,CDR3 DNA
TRBJ2-1,-,-,TRBV7-2,CASSPRGTPSHEQFF,TGTGCCAGCAGCCCACGCGGGACTCCCTCTCATGAGCAGTTCTTC
TRBJ2-7,-,-,TRBV18,CASQTGTSYEQYF,TGTGCCAGCCAGACCGGGACAAGCTACGAGCAGTACTTC
TRBJ2-7,TRBD2,-,TRBV4-1,CASSFLSGSKAYEQYF,TGCGCCAGCAGCTTCTTAAGCGGGAGTAAGGCCTACGAGCAGTACTTC
TRBJ1-1,TRBD1,once,TRBV5-5,CASTAARGLTEAFF,TGTGCCAGCACCGCGGCCAGGGGGCTCACTGAAGCTTTCTTT
TRBJ2-7,TRBD2,-,TRBV9,CASSVVASGSSYEQYF,TGTGCCAGCAGCGTAGTAGCTAGCGGGAGTTCCTACGAGCAGTACTTC
TRBJ2-7,-,-,TRBV5-6,CASSLGRSEQYF,TGTGCCAGCAGTCTAGGGAGGAGTGAGCAGTACTTC
TRBJ2-2,-,-,TRBV4-1,CASSQGDYTGELFF,TGCGCCAGCAGCCAAGGAGACTACACCGGGGAGCTGTTTTTT
TRBJ1-2,-,once,TRBV9,CASSGAAGGVFYGYTF,TGTGCCAGCAGCGGAGCCGCCGGCGGGGTTTTCTATGGCTACACCTTC
TRBJ1-2,-,once,TRBV27,CASSLSPTGPLIAGYTF,TGTGCCAGCAGTTTATCACCGACAGGACCCCTCATAGCGGGCTACACCTTC
TRBJ2-1,-,-,TRBV18,CASSPTTRQVVSGEQFF,TGTGCCAGCTCACCCACCACGCGACAGGTTGTCTCAGGTGAGCAGTTCTTC
TRBJ1-1,TRBD1,-,TRBV23-1,CASGTRTGRNRNTEAFF,TGCGCCAGCGGGACCAGGACAGGAAGAAATAGGAACACTGAAGCTTTCTTT
TRBJ1-1,TRBD1,-,TRBV5-1,CASSPGRTGGGNTEAFF,TGCGCCAGCAGCCCGGGCAGGACAGGGGGCGGGAACACTGAAGCTTTCTTT
TRBJ1-1,TRBD1,-,TRBV18,CASSRTGGLMNTEAFF,TGTGCCAGCTCACGGACAGGGGGTCTTATGAACACTGAAGCTTTCTTT
TRBJ2-1,TRBD2,-,TRBV11-2,CASRSDREGNEQFF,TGTGCCAGCAGATCCGACCGGGAGGGCAATGAGCAGTTCTTC